This T cell receptor beta chain is drawn from a study of cytomegalovirus exposure and HLA in healthy donors. CDR1 is MNHEY and CDR2 is SVGAGI in the germline V gene. J lost 6 bases, V lost 0 bases, and 4 bases had no gene match. This CDR3 contains 14 residues. Clones were read by immunoSEQ multiplex PCR, and TCRdb kept only the in-frame ones, dropping some. The sample holds about 200,000 clones, around 80% seen once. Notes on the study in general: Reports credit the classifier with highly specific, highly sensitive diagnosis of cytomegalovirus status. The study put 150 or so TCR beta chains on its list as cytomegalovirus-associated.

With regard to this clone: Its target is not known.

The J gene is TRBJ1-1, the V gene TRBV6-5, with 7 bases lining up with TRBD1. The material sequenced was PBMCs. This receptor was identified in a woman aged 30 to 39 in good health and CMV-seropositive. CDR3 DNA sequence: TGTGCCAGCAGTTACTCCAGGGGGATACCTGAAGCTTTCTTT. Translated: CASSYSRGIPEAFF.